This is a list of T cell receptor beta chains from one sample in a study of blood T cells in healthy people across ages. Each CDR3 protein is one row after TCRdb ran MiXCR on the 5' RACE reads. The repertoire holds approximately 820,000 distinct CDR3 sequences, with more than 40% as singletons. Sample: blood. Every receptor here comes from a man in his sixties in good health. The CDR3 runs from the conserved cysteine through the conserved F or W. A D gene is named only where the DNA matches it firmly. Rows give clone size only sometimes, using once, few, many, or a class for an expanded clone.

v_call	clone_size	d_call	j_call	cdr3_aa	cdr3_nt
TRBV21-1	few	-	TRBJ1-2	CASSEKARKGHGYTF	TGTGCCAGCAGCGAAAAGGCCCGAAAGGGTCATGGCTACACCTTC
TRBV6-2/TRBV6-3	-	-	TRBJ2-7	CASSPGKGIPYEQYF	TGTGCCAGCAGTCCGGGAAAAGGGATACCCTACGAGCAGTACTTC
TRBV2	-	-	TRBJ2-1	CASRLPGPQFF	TGTGCCAGCAGGTTACCGGGCCCACAGTTCTTC
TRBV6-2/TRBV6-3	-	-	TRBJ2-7	CASSYGGVGYEQYF	TGTGCCAGCAGTTACGGAGGGGTAGGTTACGAGCAGTACTTC
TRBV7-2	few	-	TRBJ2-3	CASSLRLGGVSTDTQYF	TGTGCCAGCAGCTTAAGGTTGGGCGGGGTCAGCACAGATACGCAGTATTTT
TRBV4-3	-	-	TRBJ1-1	CASSQDWGRTEAFF	TGCGCCAGCAGCCAAGATTGGGGGCGAACTGAAGCTTTCTTT
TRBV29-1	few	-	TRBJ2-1	CSVEGWGILSYNEQFF	TGCAGCGTTGAGGGGTGGGGGATCCTCTCCTACAATGAGCAGTTCTTC
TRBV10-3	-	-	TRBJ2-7	CAISEASNNEQYF	TGTGCCATCAGTGAGGCCAGCAACAATGAGCAGTACTTC
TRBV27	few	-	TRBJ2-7	CASSQQGGLSYEQYF	TGTGCCAGCAGTCAACAGGGTGGGTTGTCCTACGAGCAGTACTTC
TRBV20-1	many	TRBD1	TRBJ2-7	CAIPGTAYEQYF	TGCGCGATACCTGGGACAGCGTACGAGCAGTACTTC
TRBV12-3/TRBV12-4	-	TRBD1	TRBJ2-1	CASSSRDRGVGEQFF	TGTGCCAGCAGCTCCCGGGACAGGGGAGTGGGTGAGCAGTTCTTC